Included here is one T cell receptor beta chain sequence, with context. The target antigen is unknown. The data belong to a study of vaccination and CD4 T cells after COVID-19. Overall study context: Drawing of post-COVID samples took place a median about 100 days after diagnosis (range 35 to 161).

The CDR3 runs 12 residues. Trimming took off 0 bases at V and 11 bases at J, with 10 bases between the two ends. Germline V CDR1 and CDR2: SGHNT, YYREEE (reference sequence). Regarding the study as a whole: Sampling was limited to relatively few convalescent patients, with no early post-infection timepoints studied. For convalescent patients, a median 86.3% of reactive clones surfaced exclusively after vaccination.

TCRdb passed the PCR reads through MiXCR, listing each CDR3 protein once. The data show about 20,000 distinct CDR3 sequences, 45% to 70% seen once. Specimen: CD4+ T cells from blood, collected after SARS-CoV-2 vaccination. The sequence was obtained from a human donor who had recovered from COVID-19. The chain carries TRBV5-4 and TRBJ2-3, with D hard to call. The CDR3 loop is CASSLEWTKQYF. CDR3 nucleotides: TGTGCCAGCAGCTTGGAGTGGACCAAGCAGTATTTT.